Presented here are 21 T cell receptor beta chains from one specimen sequenced in a study of tumor and adjacent non-tumor tissue in lung cancer. TCRbeta libraries were built with three rounds of nested PCR, modified from ARM-PCR. TCRdb fed the multiplex PCR reads into MiXCR, producing one record per CDR3 protein. This table holds 70,000 to 90,000 distinct CDR3 sequences, under 85% found once. No cell sorting was done before RNA was extracted from the tissue. Sequencing was performed on lung tumor tissue. All receptors derive from a woman between 50 and 59 years old with non-small cell lung cancer.

This clonotype appeared a single time. This rearrangement joins TRBV11-2 to TRBJ2-5; D call uncertain. The CDR3 sequence is 16 residues long. Germline CDR1 reads SGHAT; CDR2 reads FQNNGV. With 7 bases removed from V and 4 bases from J, the gap between germline ends came to 22 bases. CDR3 residues: CASTYPQADSSETQYF. The CDR3 DNA reads TGTGCCAGCACCTACCCCCAAGCCGATTCATCAGAGACCCAGTACTTC.

The genes are TRBV6-5 and TRBJ2-1, with 9 bases lining up with TRBD2. CDR3 length equals 14 residues. The germline CDR1 and CDR2 sequences are MNHEY and SVGAGI. After removal of 2 bases from V and 5 bases from J, the junction contained 1 base not matched to a gene. The CDR3 nucleotides read TGTGCCAGCAGTTACGAGCGGGAGGACAATGAGCAGTTCTTC. It encodes CASSYEREDNEQFF.

A word on this clonotype: This may arise from a read error, as a much more abundant clone is one base away. The V gene is TRBV28, the J gene TRBJ1-5, with D perhaps matching TRBD1 (5 bases). The ends were cut back, 5 bases at V and 1 base at J, with 15 bases in the middle. This CDR3 comprises 16 residues. Germline loops: CDR1 MDHEN, CDR2 SYDVKM. The DNA for the CDR3 is TGTGCCAGCAGTCCCGGGGGTAGGGGCAGCAATCAGCCCCAGCATTTT. This sequence encodes CASSPGGRGSNQPQHF. The complete variable domain, with remaining parts taken from reference TRBV28 and TRBJ1-5, reads DVKVTQSSRYLVKRTGEKVFLECVQDMDHENMFWYRQDPGLGLRLIYFSYDVKMKEKGDIPEGYSVSREKKERFSLILESASTNQTSMYLCASSPGGRGSNQPQHFGDGTRLSIL.

The chain joins TRBV11-2 to TRBJ2-7; D remains ambiguous. The CDR3 loop spans 14 amino acids. Trimming removed 9 bases at V and 3 bases at J, with 18 bases between. The germline CDR1 and CDR2 sequences are SGHAT and FQNNGV. CDR3 sequence reads: CASSLTDAVYEQYF. CDR3 bases: TGTGCCAGTAGCCTGACGGACGCTGTCTACGAGCAGTACTTC.

On this clonotype: The junction does not match germline at one end; this may be a read error. The chain is built from TRBV4-1 and TRBJ2-7, with 7 bases that match TRBD2. Per germline, CDR1 MGHRA and CDR2 YSYEKL. The CDR3 consists of 17 residues. The CDR3 reads CASTQEYETSPGNEQYF. CDR3 bases: TGCGCCAGCACCCAAGAGTACGAGACTAGCCCGGGCAACGAGCAGTACTTC.

This clonotype was picked up one time. CDR3 amino acids: CANSLTDTVYEQYF. The CDR3 bases are TGTGCTAACAGCCTGACGGACACTGTCTACGAGCAGTACTTC. The genes are TRBV11-2 and TRBJ2-7, with D possibly TRBD1 on 5 matching bases. Germline V gene lookup returns CDR1 SGHAT and CDR2 FQNNGV. The CDR3 runs 14 residues.

In regard to this clonotype: Germline and junction disagree at one end, which may indicate a read error. The CDR3 is CVSSPILENEQFF. The CDR3 nucleotides read TGTGTCAGCAGCCCCATCCTGGAGAATGAGCAGTTCTTC. The chain carries TRBV6-5 and TRBJ2-1; D gene unclear. CDR3 length: 13 amino acids. CDR1 is MNHEY, CDR2 SVGAGI, per germline.

On this clonotype: One base away lies a much larger clone, so this may be a sequencing read error. This chain joins TRBV30 and TRBJ2-1, with D hard to call. Germline V gives CDR1 GTSNPN, CDR2 SVGIG (reference sequence). The V end lost 4 bases, the J end lost 7 bases, and 11 bases lay between the germline ends. The CDR3 sequence is 12 residues long. The CDR3 sequence is CAWTLLGNEQFF. Here the CDR3 DNA reads TGTGCCTGGACGCTACTGGGGAATGAGCAGTTCTTC. Drawing the rest from reference TRBV30 and TRBJ2-1, the complete variable domain is SQTIHQWPATLVQPVGSPLSLECTVEGTSNPNLYWYRQAAGRGLQLLFYSVGIGQISSEVPQNLSASRPQDRQFILSSKKLLLSDSGFYLCAWTLLGNEQFFGPGTRLTVL.

Turning to this clonotype: The junction shows a germline mismatch at one end, possibly a read error. The J gene is TRBJ2-3, the V gene TRBV7-9; D is undetermined. The CDR3 loop spans 16 amino acids. The V gene's germline CDR1 is SEHNR and CDR2 FQNEAQ (reference sequence). Here the CDR3 DNA reads TGCGCCAGCAGCTGTCCGGGCAGACCCACCACAGATATGCAGTATTTT. Protein: CASSCPGRPTTDMQYF.

The J gene is TRBJ1-2, the V gene TRBV7-6; 9 bases fit TRBD1. CDR1 SGHVS and CDR2 FNYEAQ come from the germline V gene. Trimming at V came to 7 bases and at J to 8 bases, leaving 8 bases not matched to a gene. This CDR3 has 13 residues. The CDR3 loop is CASKGQGVEGYTF. CDR3 in DNA: TGTGCCAGCAAGGGACAGGGTGTCGAAGGCTACACCTTC.

Concerning this clonotype itself: The germline gene is not matched at one end of the junction; a read error may be the cause. This chain joins TRBV10-2 and TRBJ2-7; no firm D call. This CDR3 is 11 amino acids long. Per germline, CDR1 WSHSY and CDR2 SAAADI. The CDR3, as DNA: TGCGCCAGCAGTGGGGTTAACGAACAGTACTTC. It encodes CASSGVNEQYF.

As to this clonotype: This could be a read error, since a much larger clone is one nucleotide away. This sequence joins TRBV7-9 and TRBJ2-3, with 10 bases identical to TRBD1. This CDR3 contains 16 residues. Germline CDR1 reads SEHNR; CDR2 reads FQNEAQ (reference sequence). CDR3 amino acids: CVSSLADRGLADTQYF. The DNA of the CDR3 is TGTGTCAGCAGCCTCGCCGACAGGGGGCTGGCAGATACGCAGTATTTT.

Remarks on this clonotype: The CDR3 end shows no conserved phenylalanine or tryptophan, and so a read error is likely. The DNA is omitted, as the CDR3 cannot be located on it reliably, and the CDR3 follows TCRdb's listing. This chain uses TRBV4-2 with TRBJ1-2. The CDR3 extends over 15 residues, inclusive of both ends. Germline assignment: CDR1 LGHNA and CDR2 YNFKEQ. The CDR3 loop reads CASGQDLSVNYGYIL.

The gene calls are TRBV12-3 or TRBV12-4 and TRBJ2-1, with TRBD2 identical over 11 bases. The CDR3 contains 20 residues. With V trimmed by 6 bases and J by 4 bases, 20 bases remained unmatched. CDR3 region: CASRFHGGLGTSGDYNEQFF. Written as DNA, the CDR3 is TGTGCCAGCAGATTCCATGGGGGCTTAGGGACTAGCGGAGATTACAATGAGCAGTTCTTC.

Here the CDR3 reads CSVGPQGGADTQYF. The CDR3 region has the DNA TGCAGCGTTGGGCCACAAGGGGGGGCTGATACGCAGTATTTT. The rearrangement joins TRBV29-1 to TRBJ2-3; TRBD2 might be the D (7 bases). The CDR3 has 14 residues. CDR1 is SQVTM and CDR2 is ANQGSEA in the germline V gene. The V end was cut by 4 bases, the J end by 6 bases, with 17 bases between.

This clonotype turned up a few times. The junction differs from germline at one of its ends, possibly a read error. This chain joins TRBV29-1 and TRBJ2-3; D possibly matches TRBD1 or TRBD2 (5 bases each). The CDR3 contains 17 residues. CDR1 SQVTM and CDR2 ANQGSEA come from the germline V gene. The chain's CDR3 is CSVVERRGGRNTDTRYF. The CDR3 DNA reads TGCAGCGTTGTTGAGCGTCGTGGGGGACGCAACACAGATACGCGGTATTTT.

Regarding this clonotype: One junction end disagrees with the germline gene, perhaps due to a read error. The chain carries TRBV11-2 and TRBJ1-2; D gene unclear. This CDR3 region has 13 residues. Germline V gives CDR1 SGHAT, CDR2 FQNNGV. The CDR3 DNA reads TGTGCCAGCAGCATAACGGATAACTATGACTACACCTTC. This gives the protein CASSITDNYDYTF. The variable domain in full, with the rest retrieved from reference TRBV11-2 and TRBJ1-2, is EAGVAQSPRYKIIEKRQSVAFWCNPISGHATLYWYQQILGQGPKLLIQFQNNGVVDDSQLPKDRFSAERLKGVDSTLKIQPAKLEDSAVYLCASSITDNYDYTFGSGTRLTVV.

Worth noting for this clonotype: At one of its ends the junction is not consistent with the germline gene, which may arise from a read error. The chain recombines TRBV4-2 with TRBJ1-5; D remains ambiguous. The CDR3 has 15 residues. Germline V gives CDR1 LGHNA, CDR2 YNFKEQ. As DNA, the CDR3 is TGTGCCGGCAGCCAAGGACTCACTAGCAATCAGCCCCAGCATTTT. It codes for CAGSQGLTSNQPQHF.

Note on this clonotype: An end of the junction does not agree with germline; a read error may underlie this. The J gene is TRBJ2-3, the V gene TRBV12-3 or TRBV12-4; 7 nucleotides align to TRBD2. The CDR3 is 12 residues long. CDR3 in amino acids: CASSPSGTKQYF. CDR3 in DNA: TGCGCCAGCAGTCCAAGCGGGACGAAGCAGTATTTT.

The sample holds many counts of this clonotype. The gene calls are TRBV10-3 and TRBJ2-1; 8 nucleotides match TRBD1. The CDR3 contains 13 residues. The J segment lost 8 bases and the V segment lost 4 bases, leaving 4 bases of the junction unmatched. CDR1 ENHRY and CDR2 SYGVKD come from the germline V gene. CDR3 sequence reads: CAISADREHEQFF. The CDR3 DNA sequence: TGTGCCATCAGTGCGGACAGGGAGCATGAGCAGTTCTTC.

The chain couples TRBV6-2 or TRBV6-3 to TRBJ2-1; 7 bases agree with TRBD2. Unmatched junction bases numbered 10, after V lost 4 bases and J lost 7 bases. CDR1 is MNHEY, CDR2 SVGEGT, per germline. The CDR3 totals 15 residues. CDR3 protein: CASSSWTNGGNEQFF. The CDR3 bases are TGTGCCAGCAGTTCTTGGACTAACGGGGGGAATGAGCAGTTCTTC.